These T cell receptor beta chains were read from a single sample in a study of CD8 T cells in Susac syndrome. Each CDR3 protein is one row after TCRdb ran MiXCR on the immunoSEQ multiplex PCR reads. Of under 85,000 distinct CDR3 sequences listed, 90% to 95% are singletons. Sequenced input: CD8+ T cells from PBMCs. These receptor sequences come from a human donor with Susac syndrome. CDR3s include the opening cysteine and the closing phenylalanine or tryptophan. D genes are given only for firm matches. The size field is filled for only some rows; it gives once, few, many or a size class.

. . TRBJ2-7 TRBV15 TGTGCCACCAGCCACTCCCGCACGAGCTCCTACGAGCAGTACTTC CATSHSRTSSYEQYF
. . TRBJ1-5 TRBV15 TGTGCCACCAGCAGAGACTTTAGGACAGAAGATAGCAATCAGCCCCAGCATTTT CATSRDFRTEDSNQPQHF
. once TRBJ1-2 TRBV29-1 TGCAGCGTCGACCCGTTTGACGGAAATGGCTACACCTTC CSVDPFDGNGYTF
TRBD1 . TRBJ1-1 TRBV3-1 TGTGCCAGCAGCCCCGACAGGGGCCTACGGACTGAAGCTTTCTTT CASSPDRGLRTEAFF
. . TRBJ1-2 TRBV12-3/TRBV12-4 TGTGCCAGCACGGGATCAGCTAACTATGGCTACACCTTC CASTGSANYGYTF
TRBD1 . TRBJ1-2 TRBV7-9 TGTGCCAGTGGCCCCCCCTCAGGTGGGACAGGGGATTTGGAAAATGGCTACACCTTC CASGPPSGGTGDLENGYTF
. . TRBJ2-5 TRBV7-6 TGTGCTAGCAGCCCGGTGGAGTCCGCACGGGAGTACTTC CASSPVESAREYF
. once TRBJ2-7 TRBV29-1 TGCAGCGTCGAGACTGACGGGGCGAGCTACGAGCAGTACTTC CSVETDGASYEQYF
TRBD2 . TRBJ2-1 TRBV3-1 TGTGCCAGCAGCCCCCAGCGGGAGGGCCCCCTACACAATGAGCAGTTCTTC CASSPQREGPLHNEQFF
TRBD1 . TRBJ1-5 TRBV9 TGTGCCAGCAGCCCGGGACAGGGGTCTTTCAGCAATCAGCCCCAGCATTTT CASSPGQGSFSNQPQHF
. once TRBJ2-5 TRBV9 TGTGCCAGCAGAGGGGGTCAGGAGGAGACCCAGTACTTC CASRGGQEETQYF
. . TRBJ2-5 TRBV20-1 TGCAGTGCTCCGACAGGAGGCCAAGAGACCCAGTACTTC CSAPTGGQETQYF
. . TRBJ2-7 TRBV15 TGTGCCACCAGCAGAGATGGTCCCATCTACGAGCAGTACTTC CATSRDGPIYEQYF
. once TRBJ2-2 TRBV7-9 TGTGCCAGCAGCACCGGACAGTCGGAGGGTACCGGGGAGCTGTTTTTT CASSTGQSEGTGELFF
TRBD1 . TRBJ2-1 TRBV7-8 TGTGCCAGCAGCTTATCGCACTCACACAGGGGTCATAACAATGAGCAGTTCTTC CASSLSHSHRGHNNEQFF
. once TRBJ2-3 TRBV5-6 TGTGCCAGCAACGGTGCGCGAGATACGCAGTATTTT CASNGARDTQYF
. . TRBJ2-1 TRBV19 TGTGCCAGTAGTATGCGTGACTACAATGAGCAGTTCTTC CASSMRDYNEQFF
. once TRBJ2-2 TRBV7-2 TGTGCCGGCAGCTTAGTCCCCCTCGAAACGAACACCGGGGAGCTGTTTTTT CAGSLVPLETNTGELFF
. once TRBJ2-3 TRBV7-8 TGTGCCAGCAGCCCATGGGGGTCTAGCAGTGGAGATACGCAGTATTTT CASSPWGSSSGDTQYF
. . TRBJ1-6 TRBV3-1 TGTGCCAGCAGCCGTTTCACAGGATCGTCCTCCTATAATTCACCCCTCCACTTT CASSRFTGSSSYNSPLHF
. . TRBJ1-2 TRBV27 TGTGCCAGCAGTCCAGCCCCGGACAGCTCTAACTATGGCTACACCTTC CASSPAPDSSNYGYTF
TRBD1 . TRBJ2-5 TRBV7-9 TGTGCCAGCAGCATCCCGGGACAGGGGGCGAGGGAGACCCAGTACTTC CASSIPGQGARETQYF
TRBD1 . TRBJ2-6 TRBV5-4 TGTGCCAGCAGCTTCGAGACAGGGGCTGGGGCCAACGTCCTGACTTTC CASSFETGAGANVLTF
. . TRBJ2-2 TRBV28 TGTGCCAGCAGGAACCGTTTCAACACCGGGGAGCTGTTTTTT CASRNRFNTGELFF
TRBD1 . TRBJ1-2 TRBV15 TGTGCCACCAGCAGAGATCGGGAGGGGGCAAGCTATGGCTACACCTTC CATSRDREGASYGYTF
TRBD2 . TRBJ2-1 TRBV27 TGTGCCAGTGGGACTAGCGAGGACAATGAGCAGTTCTTC CASGTSEDNEQFF
. . TRBJ1-4 TRBV9 TGTGCCAGCAGCGTAGTCCCCGGTGAAAAACTGTTTTTT CASSVVPGEKLFF
TRBD2 . TRBJ2-2 TRBV5-5 TGTGCCAGCAGCTTGGCACTAGCGGGGCACACCGGGGAGCTGTTTTTT CASSLALAGHTGELFF
. . TRBJ2-1 TRBV2 TGTGCCAGCAGTGAATACAGGACTTACAATGAGCAGTTCTTC CASSEYRTYNEQFF
TRBD2 . TRBJ2-1 TRBV4-3 TGCGCCAGCAGCCAAGGGACTAGCGGAAACAATGAGCAGTTCTTC CASSQGTSGNNEQFF
. . TRBJ2-7 TRBV20-1 TGCAGTGCTAGAGATTACGAGCGCCGAGGGGTGTACGAGCAGTACTTC CSARDYERRGVYEQYF
. . TRBJ2-7 TRBV13 TGTGCCAGCAGCTTAGGCCGAGGACTGCACGAGCAGTACTTC CASSLGRGLHEQYF
. . TRBJ2-5 TRBV5-4 TGTGCCAGCAGCTTGGGCGGACGCTCGGCGGAGACCCAGTACTTC CASSLGGRSAETQYF
. . TRBJ2-7 TRBV28 TGTGCCAGCAGGGAAGACAGGCCAACCTATTACGAGCAGTACTTC CASREDRPTYYEQYF
. . TRBJ1-6 TRBV6-6 TGTGCCAGCAGTTACCCGACTGAGGAAGATTCACCCCTCCACTTT CASSYPTEEDSPLHF
TRBD2 . TRBJ2-2 TRBV15 TGTGCCACCAGCAGAGAAGGGACTAGCGGGAGCACCGGGGAGCTGTTTTTT CATSREGTSGSTGELFF
. . TRBJ1-5 TRBV24-1 TGTGCCACCAGTGAGGCCGGGATCAATCAGCCCCAGCATTTT CATSEAGINQPQHF
TRBD1 . TRBJ2-3 TRBV7-2 TGTGCCAGCAGCTTATCGGGTCGTACAAGAGGGGGCCCCACAGATACGCAGTATTTT CASSLSGRTRGGPTDTQYF
. . TRBJ1-2 TRBV29-1 TGCAGCGTTGTGAAGTGGACCGACTTCAACTATGGCTACACCTTC CSVVKWTDFNYGYTF
. . TRBJ2-7 TRBV6-5 TGTGCCAGCAGTCCCCGGGGGTACAGCTCCTACGAGCAGTACTTC CASSPRGYSSYEQYF
TRBD1 . TRBJ2-4 TRBV28 TGTGCCAGCAGTTTATGGACAGGGGAAAACATTCAGTACTTC CASSLWTGENIQYF
. . TRBJ2-7 TRBV27 TGTGCCAGCAGTCAAGGGACCTCGCGGGAGCAGTACTTC CASSQGTSREQYF
. . TRBJ1-1 TRBV11-1 TGTGCCAGCAGCTTGAATGATCAGACGAACACTGAAGCTTTCTTT CASSLNDQTNTEAFF
. . TRBJ2-1 TRBV13 TGTGCCAGCAGCCTGGGACGGGGGGCCAACAATGAGCAGTTCTTC CASSLGRGANNEQFF
. . TRBJ2-7 TRBV3-1 TGTGCCAGCAGCCCTCGAAGGGCCGTCCTAACCTACGAGCAGTACTTC CASSPRRAVLTYEQYF
TRBD2 . TRBJ2-3 TRBV7-2 TGTGCCAGCAAAGGCGGGAGTGTCACAGATACGCAGTATTTT CASKGGSVTDTQYF
. . TRBJ2-2 TRBV4-2 TGTGCCAGCAGCGGGGATGGCGGGGAGCTGTTTTTT CASSGDGGELFF